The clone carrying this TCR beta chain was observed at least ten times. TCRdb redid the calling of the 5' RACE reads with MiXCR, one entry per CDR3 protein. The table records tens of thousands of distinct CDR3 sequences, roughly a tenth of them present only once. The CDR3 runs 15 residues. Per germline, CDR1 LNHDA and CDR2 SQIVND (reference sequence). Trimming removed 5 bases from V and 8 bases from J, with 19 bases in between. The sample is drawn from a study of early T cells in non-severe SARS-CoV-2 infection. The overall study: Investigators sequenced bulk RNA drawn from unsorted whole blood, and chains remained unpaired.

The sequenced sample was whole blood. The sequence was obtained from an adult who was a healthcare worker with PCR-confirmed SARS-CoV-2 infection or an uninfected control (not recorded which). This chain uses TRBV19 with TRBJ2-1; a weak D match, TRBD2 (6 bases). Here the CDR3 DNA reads TGTGCCAGTAGTCAGCGAGCGGGTCTGGACCATGAGCAGTTCTTC. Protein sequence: CASSQRAGLDHEQFF.